What follows describes a single T cell receptor beta chain. No antigen is known for it. This sample was taken from a study of OX40 agonist ivuxolimab in advanced cancers. Study results and limitations: Clonal expansion among partial responders at 0.1-3.0 mg/kg ranked near the lowest. Among the nonresponders, some also had low normalized T-cell clonal expansion.

At cycle 4 day 1, cycle 7 day 1, and baseline, blood was sampled. TCRdb's copy holds only in-frame clones and misses some; the assay was immunoSEQ multiplex PCR. Among 48,000 or so clones listed, approximately 86% were seen once. Germline values: CDR1 SGHTA, CDR2 FQGTGA. The CDR3 covers 15 residues. With V trimmed by 4 bases and J by 2 bases, 5 bases remained unmatched. The material was CD4+ or CD8+ T cells sorted from blood, obtained in a trial of the OX40 agonist ivuxolimab. The TCR originated in an adult with an advanced solid tumor such as melanoma, head and neck, liver or kidney cancer. The chain employs TRBV7-3 and TRBJ2-5, with TRBD1 matching over 9 bases. The CDR3 DNA reads as TGTGCCAGCAGCTCGAGAGGACAGGGGCAAGAGACCCAGTACTTC. The encoded protein is CASSSRGQGQETQYF.